These 3 T cell receptor beta chains came from one sample sequenced in a study of T cell changes during pregnancy in multiple sclerosis. Sequencing used immunoSEQ multiplex PCR; TCRdb keeps in-frame clones, though not all of them. The table shows tens of thousands of clones, with about 87% occurring only once. Input material: peripheral blood from another person, used as feeder cells. The origin of the receptors is a human donor whose cells served as feeder cells for cultures in a pregnancy study.

This chain connects TRBV28 to TRBJ1-2; 11 nucleotides match TRBD1. V lost 2 bases to trimming and J lost 8 bases; unmatched junction nucleotides: 4. The germline gives CDR1 MDHEN, CDR2 SYDVKM. The length of the CDR3 is 14 residues. The CDR3 here is CASSLPGQGGGYTF. The CDR3 DNA reads as TGTGCCAGCAGTTTACCGGGACAGGGGGGCGGCTACACCTTC.

This chain connects TRBV30 to TRBJ2-7, with D possibly called TRBD1 or TRBD2 (6 bases each). The germline V gene encodes CDR1 GTSNPN and CDR2 SVGIG (reference sequence). The CDR3 totals 15 residues. V lost 2 bases, J lost 2 bases, and 16 bases lay in between. The CDR3 DNA reads TGTGCCTGGAGTCGGGGGACACCCCGGGCCTACGAGCAGTACTTC. Its translation is CAWSRGTPRAYEQYF.

The chain has TRBV7-2 and TRBJ1-5; tentatively, D is TRBD1 (6 bases). Germline lookup yields CDR1 SGHTA and CDR2 FQGNSA. This CDR3 contains 15 residues. V was pared by 5 bases and J by 3 bases, with 14 bases between. CDR3 coding DNA: TGTGCCAGCAGCCCTGCGGGGGGCCACAATCAGCCCCAGCATTTT. This sequence encodes CASSPAGGHNQPQHF. The variable domain in full, with the rest retrieved from reference TRBV7-2 and TRBJ1-5, is GAGVSQSPSNKVTEKGKDVELRCDPISGHTALYWYRQSLGQGLEFLIYFQGNSAPDKSGLPSDRFSAERTGGSVSTLTIQRTQQEDSAVYLCASSPAGGHNQPQHFGDGTRLSIL.